Here is one T cell receptor (beta chain) with its context. This CDR3 region has 17 residues. The germline V gene has CDR1 LGHNA and CDR2 YNFKEQ. J gave up 4 bases and V 0 bases, and 10 bases lay outside the gene matches. The data were taken from a study of OX40 agonist ivuxolimab in advanced cancers. Sequencing was performed with immunoSEQ multiplex PCR; in TCRdb, only in-frame clones are kept and a portion is missing. This table has approximately 91,000 clones, about 86% appearing once. The specimen comprised CD4+ or CD8+ T cells sorted from blood, sampled in a trial of the OX40 agonist ivuxolimab. The receptor's source is an adult with an advanced solid tumor such as melanoma, head and neck, liver or kidney cancer. The chain uses TRBV4-2 and TRBJ2-5; 8 bases line up with TRBD2. The CDR3 sequence is CASSQEGTRDWGETQYF. CDR3 in DNA: TGTGCCAGCAGCCAAGAGGGGACTAGGGACTGGGGAGAGACCCAGTACTTC.